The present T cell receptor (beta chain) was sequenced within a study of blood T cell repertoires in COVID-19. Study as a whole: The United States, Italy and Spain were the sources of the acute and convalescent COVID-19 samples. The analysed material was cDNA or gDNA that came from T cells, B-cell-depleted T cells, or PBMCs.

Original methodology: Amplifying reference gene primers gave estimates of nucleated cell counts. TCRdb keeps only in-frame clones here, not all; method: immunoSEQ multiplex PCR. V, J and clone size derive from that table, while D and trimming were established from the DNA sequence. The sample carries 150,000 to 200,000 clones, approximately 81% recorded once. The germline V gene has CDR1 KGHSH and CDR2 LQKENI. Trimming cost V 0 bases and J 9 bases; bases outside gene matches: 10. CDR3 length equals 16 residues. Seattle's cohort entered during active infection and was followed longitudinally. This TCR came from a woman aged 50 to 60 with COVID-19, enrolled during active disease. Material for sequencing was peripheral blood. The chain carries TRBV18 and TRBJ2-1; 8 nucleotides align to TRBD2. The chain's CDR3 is CASSPPGAGAPGEQFF. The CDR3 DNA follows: TGTGCCAGCTCACCACCGGGAGCGGGGGCCCCGGGTGAGCAGTTCTTC.